The table lists the clone carrying this T cell receptor beta chain with a few counts. The CDR3 length is 13 residues. From germline, CDR1 is SQVTM and CDR2 ANQGSEA. Trimming left V 2 bases short and J 5 bases short, with 10 bases between. The data are from a study of human T cells and chemical hapten exposure. Time point: patch test 3, about 24 weeks after DPC sensitization. Treatment defined: therapeutic diphenylcyclopropenone sensitization with weekly scalp DPC. MiXCR was run by TCRdb on the RACE reads, yielding one entry per CDR3 protein. Of 210,000 or so distinct CDR3 sequences in the sample, under 30% were seen once.

The material was whole blood, obtained in connection with sensitization to the hapten diphenylcyclopropenone (DPC). The chain couples TRBV29-1 to TRBJ1-5; the D gene is possibly TRBD1 (5 bases). The receptor was derived from a middle-aged woman with alopecia areata. Some clones in this sample may be carry-over from other donors' samples. CDR3 region: CSVEFGDYQPQHF. The CDR3 DNA reads as TGCAGCGTTGAATTCGGGGACTATCAGCCCCAGCATTTT.